The 2 T cell receptor beta chains reported below all come from one sample, sequenced in a study of cytomegalovirus exposure and HLA in healthy donors. Primers: 60 Vbeta forward and 13 Jbeta reverse. Assay used: immunoSEQ multiplex PCR; TCRdb lists only in-frame clones, some missing. Across about 130,000 clones, the top ten clones capture approximately 1.9% of the sample. Sequences were obtained from PBMCs. These receptors were taken from a woman aged 60-75 years in good health and CMV-seronegative.

The chain joins TRBV27 to TRBJ1-2; D might be TRBD1 (5 bases). V shed 5 bases and J shed 6 bases, with 13 bases lying between them. The CDR3 totals 13 residues. The germline CDR1 and CDR2 sequences are MNHEY and SMNVEV (reference sequence). CDR3 DNA: TGTGCCAGCAGTCCGACAGCGATACATGGCTACACCTTC. Translating gives CASSPTAIHGYTF.

The chain recombines TRBV7-9 with TRBJ1-1, with a weak D call TRBD1 (6 bases). Germline V lookup: CDR1 SEHNR, CDR2 FQNEAQ (reference sequence). This CDR3 is built from 15 residues. V lost 3 bases and J lost 6, with 17 bases in between. The DNA of the CDR3 is TGTGCCAGCAGCTTGGGGGCTTGGGGGGGGCCTGAAGCTTTCTTT. It specifies CASSLGAWGGPEAFF.